This T cell receptor beta chain comes out of a study of regulatory T cells in long-lasting Graves disease. Time point in this sample: newly diagnosed GD, antithyroid drugs for less than 3 months. PBMC RNA served as the TCR library source. Construction of the TCR beta libraries employed iRepertoire HTBI primers in conjunction with Arm-PCR of CDR3 regions. MiXCR was run by TCRdb on the multiplex PCR reads, yielding one entry per CDR3 protein. The sample comprises under 300,000 distinct CDR3 sequences, around 19% of which are singletons, and around 21% rests with the top ten. The CDR3 runs to 16 residues. Germline V gives CDR1 LNHDA, CDR2 SQIVND (reference sequence). V gave up 5 bases and J gave up 4 bases; unmatched junction bases: 6.

The starting material was peripheral blood mononuclear cells (PBMCs), obtained at new diagnosis, from a patient treated with antithyroid drugs. The origin of this receptor is a female donor with Graves disease. The rearrangement uses TRBV19 and TRBJ2-1; 12 bases line up with TRBD2. CDR3 nucleotide sequence: TGTGCCAGTAGTCGGACTAGCGGGGCCCTTTACAATGAGCAGTTCTTC. Amino acid sequence: CASSRTSGALYNEQFF.